This T cell receptor beta chain is drawn from a study of blood T cells in healthy people across ages. The study recruited healthy Caucasian donors from Russia who were aged about 6 to 95. Each of the donors had roughly 10 milliliters of peripheral blood drawn into EDTA-treated Vacutainer tubes. Study-wide findings and caveats: Unsorted PBMC material precluded a definitive naive versus antigen-experienced comparison. Getting older went along with TCR beta diversity per million T cells dropping roughly linearly.

With a J-beta primer mix and a sample-barcoded 5' primer, a second PCR ran about 7 to 12 cycles. TCRdb passed the 5' RACE reads through MiXCR, listing each CDR3 protein once. In the table there are over 500,000 distinct CDR3 sequences, 40% to 65% of which are singletons. To note about this clonotype: What it binds is not known.

This sequence originates from a woman of 80 years or more in good health. The sequencing sample was made of blood.

This CDR3 reads CASSDGRQPQHF. The CDR3 DNA is TGTGCCAGCAGTGATGGGCGACAGCCCCAGCATTTT. V usage is TRBV25-1 and J usage is TRBJ1-5; D unclear. Germline values: CDR1 MGHDK, CDR2 SYGVNS. CDR3 length: 12 residues. Trimming removed 3 bases at V and 7 bases at J, with 7 bases between.